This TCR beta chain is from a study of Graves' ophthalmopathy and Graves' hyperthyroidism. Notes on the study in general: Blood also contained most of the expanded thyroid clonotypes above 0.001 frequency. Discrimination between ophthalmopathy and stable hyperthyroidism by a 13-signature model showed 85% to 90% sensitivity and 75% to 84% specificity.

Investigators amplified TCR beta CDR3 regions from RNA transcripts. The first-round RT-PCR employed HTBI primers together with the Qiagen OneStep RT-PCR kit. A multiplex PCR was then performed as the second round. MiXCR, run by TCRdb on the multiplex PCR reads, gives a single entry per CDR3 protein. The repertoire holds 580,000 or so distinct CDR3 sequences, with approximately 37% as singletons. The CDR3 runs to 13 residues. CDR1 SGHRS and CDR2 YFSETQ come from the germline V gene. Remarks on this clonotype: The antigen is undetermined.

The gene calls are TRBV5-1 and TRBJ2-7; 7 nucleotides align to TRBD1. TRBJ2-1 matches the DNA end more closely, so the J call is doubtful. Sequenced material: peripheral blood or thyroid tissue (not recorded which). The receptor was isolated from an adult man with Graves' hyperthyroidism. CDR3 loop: CASGPDRDNEQFF. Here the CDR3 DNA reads TGCGCCAGCGGACCTGACAGGGACAATGAGCAGTTCTTC.